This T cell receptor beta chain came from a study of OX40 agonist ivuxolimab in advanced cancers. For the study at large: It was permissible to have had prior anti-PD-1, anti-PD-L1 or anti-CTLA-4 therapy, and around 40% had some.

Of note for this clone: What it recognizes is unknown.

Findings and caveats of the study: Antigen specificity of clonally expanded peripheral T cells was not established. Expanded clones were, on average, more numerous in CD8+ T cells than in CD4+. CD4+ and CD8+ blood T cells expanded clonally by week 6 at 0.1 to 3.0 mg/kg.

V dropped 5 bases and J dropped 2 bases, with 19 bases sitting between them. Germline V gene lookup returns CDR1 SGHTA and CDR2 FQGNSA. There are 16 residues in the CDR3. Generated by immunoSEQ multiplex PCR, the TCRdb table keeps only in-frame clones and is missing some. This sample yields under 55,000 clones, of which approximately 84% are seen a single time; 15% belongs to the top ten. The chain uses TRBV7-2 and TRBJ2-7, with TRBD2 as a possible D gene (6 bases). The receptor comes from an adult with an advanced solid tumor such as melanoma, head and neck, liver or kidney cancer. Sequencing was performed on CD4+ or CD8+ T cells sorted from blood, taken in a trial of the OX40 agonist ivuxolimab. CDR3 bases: TGTGCCAGCAGCCACTGGGGTGGGGGGAGAGCCTACGAGCAGTACTTC. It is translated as CASSHWGGGRAYEQYF.